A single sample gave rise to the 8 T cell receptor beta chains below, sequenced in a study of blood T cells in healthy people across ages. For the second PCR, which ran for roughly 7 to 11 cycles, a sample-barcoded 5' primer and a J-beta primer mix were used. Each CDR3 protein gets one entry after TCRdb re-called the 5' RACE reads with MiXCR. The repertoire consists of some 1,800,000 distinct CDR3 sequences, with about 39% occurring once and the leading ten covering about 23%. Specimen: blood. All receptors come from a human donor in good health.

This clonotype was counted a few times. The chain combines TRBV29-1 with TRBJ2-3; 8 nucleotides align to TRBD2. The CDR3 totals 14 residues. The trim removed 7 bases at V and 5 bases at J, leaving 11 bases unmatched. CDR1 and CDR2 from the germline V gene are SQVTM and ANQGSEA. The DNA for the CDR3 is TGCAGCGCCAATCGAGCGGGGGATGGAGATACGCAGTATTTT. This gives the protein CSANRAGDGDTQYF.

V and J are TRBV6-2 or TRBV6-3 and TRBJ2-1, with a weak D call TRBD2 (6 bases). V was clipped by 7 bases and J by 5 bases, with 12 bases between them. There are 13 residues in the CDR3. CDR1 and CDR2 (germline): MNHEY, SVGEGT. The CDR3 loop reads CASKAGQHNEQFF. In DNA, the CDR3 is TGTGCCAGCAAAGCGGGTCAACACAATGAGCAGTTCTTC.

The CDR3 coding sequence is TGTGCCAGCAGCGTAGCTGAAACAGCTGGAGACTTCACAGATACGCAGTATTTT. This gives the protein CASSVAETAGDFTDTQYF. This chain links TRBV9 with TRBJ2-3; D remains ambiguous. This CDR3 comprises 18 residues. Trimming stripped 0 bases from V and 2 bases from J, with 19 bases between. Per the germline V gene, CDR1 is SGDLS and CDR2 is YYNGEE.

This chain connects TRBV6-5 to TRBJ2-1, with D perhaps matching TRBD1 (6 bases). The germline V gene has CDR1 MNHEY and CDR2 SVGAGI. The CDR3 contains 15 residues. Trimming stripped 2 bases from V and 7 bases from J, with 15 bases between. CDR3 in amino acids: CASSYNREGPNEQFF. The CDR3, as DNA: TGTGCCAGCAGTTACAACAGGGAAGGTCCAAATGAGCAGTTCTTC.

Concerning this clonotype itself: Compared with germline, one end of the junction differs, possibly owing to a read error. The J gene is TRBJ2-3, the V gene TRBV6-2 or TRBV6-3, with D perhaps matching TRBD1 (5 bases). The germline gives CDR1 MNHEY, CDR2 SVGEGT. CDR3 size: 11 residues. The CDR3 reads CATREPDAQYF. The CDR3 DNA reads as TGTGCCACCAGGGAACCAGATGCGCAGTATTTT.

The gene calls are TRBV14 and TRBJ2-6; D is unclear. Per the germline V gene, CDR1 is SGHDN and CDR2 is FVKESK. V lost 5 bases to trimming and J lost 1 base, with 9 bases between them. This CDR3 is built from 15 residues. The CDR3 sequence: CASSGRRSGANVLTF. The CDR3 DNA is TGTGCCAGCAGCGGCCGTCGATCTGGGGCCAACGTCCTGACTTTC. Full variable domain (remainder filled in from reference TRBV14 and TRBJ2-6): EAGVTQFPSHSVIEKGQTVTLRCDPISGHDNLYWYRRVMGKEIKFLLHFVKESKQDESGMPNNRFLAERTGGTYSTLKVQPAELEDSGVYFCASSGRRSGANVLTFGAGSRLTVL.

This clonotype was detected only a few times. As DNA, the CDR3 is TGTGCCAGCAGCTTGGATCGAGCGGATAGCACAGATACGCAGTATTTT. Residues: CASSLDRADSTDTQYF. This chain links TRBV5-5 with TRBJ2-3; weak D call: TRBD2 (5 bases). V lost 0 bases and J lost 0, with 11 bases in between. The CDR3 has 16 residues. Germline lookup yields CDR1 SGHKS and CDR2 YYEKEE (reference sequence). The variable domain in full, completed from reference TRBV5-5 and TRBJ2-3, reads DAGVTQSPTHLIKTRGQQVTLRCSPISGHKSVSWYQQVLGQGPQFIFQYYEKEERGRGNFPDRFSARQFPNYSSELNVNALLLGDSALYLCASSLDRADSTDTQYFGPGTRLTVL.

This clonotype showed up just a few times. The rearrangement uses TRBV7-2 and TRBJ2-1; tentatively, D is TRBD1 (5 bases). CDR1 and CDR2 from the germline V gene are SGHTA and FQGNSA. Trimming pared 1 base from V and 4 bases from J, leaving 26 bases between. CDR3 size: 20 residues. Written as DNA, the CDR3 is TGTGCCAGCAGCTTAGGTCCAAGGGTTGGACACCAAAGAGTTTACAATGAGCAGTTCTTC. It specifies CASSLGPRVGHQRVYNEQFF.